The clone carrying this T cell receptor (beta chain) turned up a few times. Its specificity is not known. A multiplex PCR was run with 60 Vbeta primers and 13 Jbeta primers. Using immunoSEQ multiplex PCR, the repertoire was profiled, and TCRdb retains in-frame clones only, with some absent. The sample comprises tens of thousands of clones, about three quarters of which are singletons, and 7.5% to 10% rests with the top ten. The sample comes from a study of cytomegalovirus exposure and HLA in healthy donors. General study findings and limits: Among TCR beta chains, those listed as cytomegalovirus-associated numbered approximately 150. A later analysis showed that HLA-associated TCR beta chains had undergone more clonal expansion than equally common others. Specificity of a few CMV-associated chains for CMV antigens was verified in vitro. With later analysis, a missense DCLRE1C variant became linked to TCR beta V- and J-gene trimming.

This CDR3 region has 13 residues. Germline V gives CDR1 MNHEY, CDR2 SVGAGI. V lost 2 bases, J lost 8 bases, and 12 bases lay in between. The chain recombines TRBV6-5 with TRBJ1-2; unclear D gene. This sequence originates from a man aged 35 to 55 in good health and CMV-seronegative. The sequencing input was PBMCs. The CDR3 loop is CASSYVATGGYTF. For the CDR3, the DNA is TGTGCCAGCAGTTACGTAGCGACGGGCGGCTACACCTTC.